The sequence of this TCR beta chain was determined in a study of T cells expressing NK-cell markers. Study results and limitations: Several donors' CD3+CD56-NKG2C+ cells were dominated by the same clonotypes. About 6 donors had dominant NKG2C+ clonotypes that comprised roughly 1.0-8% of their CD8+ T cells.

As for this clonotype: No antigen is known for it.

In germline, CDR1 is PRHDT, CDR2 FYEKMQ (reference sequence). The CDR3 is made up of 11 amino acids. No DNA is given; TCRdb re-called the 5' RACE reads and lists each CDR3 protein once. This repertoire includes about 150,000 distinct CDR3 sequences. The clonotype originates from a man aged 18-30 years in good health. The chain is built from TRBV13 and TRBJ2-7; the D call from TCRdb, TRBD1, cannot be confirmed without DNA. The material sequenced was blood T cells: a sorted CD56 or NKG2C T cell subset, CD4+ or CD8+ T cells, or bulk PBMC T cells (not recorded which). The CDR3 loop is CASSRGGGQYF.